This T cell receptor beta chain was recorded in a study of CD8 T cells in Susac syndrome. Reverse transcription of about 0.45 to 1 ug RNA was performed with random hexamers. TCRdb passed the immunoSEQ multiplex PCR reads through MiXCR, listing each CDR3 protein once. Counted here are some 150,000 distinct CDR3 sequences, roughly 94% occurring once; the ten biggest clones make up 0.14%. The V gene's germline CDR1 is SGHTA and CDR2 FQGNSA. The CDR3 covers 16 residues. The V gene lost 3 bases and the J gene lost 2 bases, with 11 bases spanning the gap. This clonotype has a single count. Material for sequencing was CD4+ T cells from PBMCs. The gene calls are TRBV7-2 and TRBJ1-6; D may be TRBD1 (6 bases). The receptor was isolated from a human donor with Susac syndrome. The CDR3 region is CASSFTGPAYNSPLHF. The CDR3, as DNA: TGTGCCAGCAGCTTTACAGGGCCGGCCTATAATTCACCCCTCCACTTT.